Below are 31 T cell receptor beta chains sequenced from a single sample in a study of breast tumors, draining lymph nodes, adjacent tissues. TCRdb recomputed calls from the multiplex PCR reads with MiXCR, one row per CDR3 protein. The repertoire consists of tens of thousands of distinct CDR3 sequences, with less than 65% occurring once and the leading ten covering 15% to 20%. The sequenced sample consisted of breast tumor tissue. The receptors come from a female donor with breast cancer. Some clones in this sample may be carry-over from other donors' samples.

Worth noting for this clonotype: A much more abundant neighbour one base away suggests this may be a read error. The chain employs TRBV11-3 and TRBJ1-1, with a tentative D call TRBD1 (6 bases). CDR1 and CDR2 (germline): SGHNT, YENEEA. This CDR3 is built from 11 residues. CDR3 region: CARGGAAEVFF. The CDR3 nucleotides read TGTGCCAGGGGGGGGGCCGCTGAAGTTTTCTTT.

This clonotype came up a few times. The chain is built from TRBV5-1 and TRBJ1-6; no definite D call. The CDR3 totals 16 residues. Trimming stripped 5 bases from V and 9 bases from J, with 21 bases between. Germline CDR1 is SGHRS and CDR2 is YFSETQ. CDR3 sequence (DNA): TGCGCCAGCAGAAAAGACCCTAACCCCCGCGGTTCACCCCTCCACTTT. The encoded protein is CASRKDPNPRGSPLHF.

The CDR3: CASSLVRGLGYTF. In DNA form, the CDR3 reads TGTGCCAGCAGCTTAGTTCGGGGGCTCGGCTACACCTTC. The rearrangement joins TRBV7-2 to TRBJ1-2; D might be TRBD1 (6 bases). The CDR3 totals 13 residues. V lost 1 base and J 8 bases, leaving 11 bases between the germline ends. Germline-derived CDR1 and CDR2 are SGHTA and FQGNSA.

In nucleotides, the CDR3 is TGTGCCAGCAGAAGGGGGGGCGGGAGTACCTACGAGCAGTACTTC. Its protein product is CASRRGGGSTYEQYF. The chain employs TRBV2 and TRBJ2-7; D may be TRBD2 (7 bases). Germline lookup yields CDR1 SNHLY and CDR2 FYNNEI. V was pared by 6 bases and J by 2 bases, with 17 bases between. This CDR3 is built from 15 residues.

This chain links TRBV2 with TRBJ2-5; D not certain. CDR3 length equals 14 residues. Germline V lookup: CDR1 SNHLY, CDR2 FYNNEI. V lost 3 bases and J 6 bases, leaving 14 bases between the germline ends. CDR3 bases: TGTGCCAGCAGTGATGCTAGTGTGCAAAAGACCCAGTACTTC. It encodes CASSDASVQKTQYF.

The rearrangement uses TRBV14 and TRBJ2-5; no firm D call. V lost 1 base, J lost 7 bases, and 10 bases lay in between. The CDR3 loop spans 13 amino acids. Germline assignment: CDR1 SGHDN and CDR2 FVKESK. The DNA of the CDR3 is TGTGCCAGCAGCCAAGGTCTATCTGGGACCCAGTACTTC. Its protein is CASSQGLSGTQYF.

V and J are TRBV7-9 and TRBJ1-3, with TRBD1 matching over 8 bases. The CDR3 contains 16 residues. CDR1 SEHNR and CDR2 FQNEAQ come from the germline V gene (reference sequence). V lost 2 bases and J lost 4; bases outside the gene matches: 7. CDR3 amino acids: CASSLLSGQGGNTIYF. CDR3 nucleotides: TGTGCCAGCAGCTTACTCTCAGGACAGGGAGGAAACACCATATATTTT. The variable domain in full, completed from reference TRBV7-9 and TRBJ1-3, reads DTGVSQNPRHKITKRGQNVTFRCDPISEHNRLYWYRQTLGQGPEFLTYFQNEAQLEKSRLLSDRFSAERPKGSFSTLEIQRTEQGDSAMYLCASSLLSGQGGNTIYFGEGSWLTVV.

CDR3 in amino acids: CASSDGGASGNTIYF. Written as DNA, the CDR3 is TGTGCCAGCAGCGACGGGGGCGCCTCTGGAAACACCATATATTTT. This chain uses TRBV7-9 with TRBJ1-3; weak D call: TRBD1 (6 bases). CDR3 length: 15 amino acids. Between the trimmed V and J ends, which lost 5 bases and 0 bases, there was a span of 11 bases. Germline V gene sequence: CDR1 SEHNR, CDR2 FQNEAQ (reference sequence). Drawing the rest from reference TRBV7-9 and TRBJ1-3, the complete variable domain is DTGVSQNPRHKITKRGQNVTFRCDPISEHNRLYWYRQTLGQGPEFLTYFQNEAQLEKSRLLSDRFSAERPKGSFSTLEIQRTEQGDSAMYLCASSDGGASGNTIYFGEGSWLTVV.

The rearrangement links TRBV6-2 or TRBV6-3 to TRBJ1-5; unclear D gene. This CDR3 region has 15 residues. V was cut by 3 bases and J by 2 bases, with 11 bases left in between. Germline V gene lookup returns CDR1 MNHEY and CDR2 SVGEGT. CDR3 sequence: CASSYGRPGNQPQHF. The CDR3 DNA reads as TGTGCCAGCAGTTATGGCAGGCCGGGCAATCAGCCCCAGCATTTT.

V and J are TRBV12-3 or TRBV12-4 and TRBJ1-2, with TRBD1 as a possible D gene (6 bases). Trimming shortened V by 10 bases and J by 7 bases, and 19 bases separated the two germline ends. The CDR3 runs to 13 residues. The CDR3 DNA reads as TGTGCCACCCTAAATTCACAGGGATCTGGCTACACCTTC. It yields the protein CATLNSQGSGYTF.

With respect to this clonotype: The limits of the CDR3 on the DNA are not certain, so only TCRdb's listed CDR3 is given. The V gene is TRBV7-9, the J gene TRBJ2-3; the D call of TRBD2 is as the table states it, not checked on the DNA. The CDR3 region is 23 residues in length, termini included. The germline CDR1 and CDR2 sequences are SEHNR and FQNEAQ (reference sequence). This CDR3 is CASSLVEGSEQYFGPGGADTQYF.

This chain connects TRBV20-1 to TRBJ1-5; TRBD1 agrees at 8 bases. The CDR3 is 15 residues long. CDR1 is DFQATT and CDR2 is SNEGSKA in the germline V gene (reference sequence). V gave up 2 bases and J gave up 2 bases; unmatched junction bases: 5. The DNA for the CDR3 is TGCAGTGCTAGATTTACAGGGGGTGGCAATCAGCCCCAGCATTTT. This sequence encodes CSARFTGGGNQPQHF.

The chain has TRBV7-6 and TRBJ2-3, with 8 bases lining up with TRBD1. Germline V gene sequence: CDR1 SGHVS, CDR2 FNYEAQ. V gave up 2 bases and J gave up 3 bases; unmatched junction bases: 10. CDR3 length: 17 residues. In nucleotides, the CDR3 is TGTGCCAGCAGCTTAATGGGGACAGGCCTGTTTACAGATACGCAGTATTTT. Translating gives CASSLMGTGLFTDTQYF.

The chain is built from TRBV12-5 and TRBJ2-3, with TRBD2 as a possible D gene (5 bases). This CDR3 contains 14 residues. Germline V gives CDR1 LGHNT, CDR2 FRNRAP. The ends were cut back, 2 bases at V and 5 bases at J, with 11 bases in the middle. The CDR3: CASGLTQLGDTQYF. The CDR3 DNA reads as TGTGCTAGTGGTTTGACCCAACTAGGAGATACGCAGTATTTT.

The rearrangement joins TRBV6-6 to TRBJ2-7; D remains unclear. The ends were cut back, 5 bases at V and 2 bases at J, with 10 bases in the middle. The CDR3 is made up of 13 amino acids. Per the germline V gene, CDR1 is MNHNY and CDR2 is SVGAGI (reference sequence). The CDR3 nucleotides are TGTGCCAGCAGTAGGGCCAGAGCCTACGAGCAGTACTTC. Protein: CASSRARAYEQYF.

This clonotype appeared many times. The J gene is TRBJ2-3, the V gene TRBV11-3; no clear D gene. V lost 4 bases and J 2 bases, leaving 4 bases between the germline ends. This CDR3 comprises 12 residues. In germline, CDR1 is SGHNT, CDR2 YENEEA. CDR3 protein: CASSSNTDTQYF. In DNA form, the CDR3 reads TGTGCCAGCAGCTCAAACACAGATACGCAGTATTTT. Full variable domain (outside the CDR3, taken from reference TRBV11-3 and TRBJ2-3): EAGVVQSPRYKIIEKKQPVAFWCNPISGHNTLYWYLQNLGQGPELLIRYENEEAVDDSQLPKDRFSAERLKGVDSTLKIQPAELGDSAVYLCASSSNTDTQYFGPGTRLTVL.

The chain carries TRBV6-6 and TRBJ1-3; D gene uncertain. The CDR3 contains 14 residues. V lost 7 bases and J lost 2, with 12 bases in between. Germline-derived CDR1 and CDR2 are MNHNY and SVGAGI (reference sequence). CDR3 loop: CASTLQQAGNTIYF. The CDR3 DNA sequence: TGTGCCAGCACCCTCCAACAAGCTGGAAACACCATATATTTT.

The V and J genes are TRBV7-9 and TRBJ2-7; D may be TRBD1 (5 bases). The CDR3 loop spans 16 amino acids. The germline V gene encodes CDR1 SEHNR and CDR2 FQNEAQ (reference sequence). Trimming cost V 4 bases and J 3 bases, with 19 bases left between them. CDR3 DNA: TGTGCCAGCAGCTCCAATTCACTGGGGCCTCACTACGAGCAGTACTTC. Amino acids: CASSSNSLGPHYEQYF.

As regards this clonotype: A read error may be the cause here, since a much bigger clone is one base away. The chain couples TRBV29-1 to TRBJ1-1, with a weak D call TRBD1 (5 bases). Germline values: CDR1 SQVTM, CDR2 ANQGSEA. CDR3 size: 12 residues. The CDR3, as DNA: TGCAGCGTTGTCGGGCTCAAGGGGCAAGCTCTCTTT. It specifies CSVVGLKGQALF. The full variable domain, with the rest looked up from reference TRBV29-1 and TRBJ1-1, is SAVISQKPSRDICQRGTSLTIQCQVDSQVTMMFWYRQQPGQSLTLIATANQGSEATYESGFVIDKFPISRPNLTFSTLTVSNMSPEDSSIYLCSVVGLKGQALFGQGTRLTVV.

In this sample, this clonotype turned up many times. The rearrangement uses TRBV9 and TRBJ2-3, with D possibly matching TRBD2 (5 bases). Germline V lookup: CDR1 SGDLS, CDR2 YYNGEE. V lost 0 bases, J lost 2 bases, and 10 bases lay in between. This CDR3 spans 15 amino acids. The CDR3 loop is CASSVAGIFTDTQYF. The DNA for the CDR3 is TGTGCCAGCAGCGTAGCGGGGATATTCACAGATACGCAGTATTTT.

This clonotype is labeled medium-sized. The gene calls are TRBV20-1 and TRBJ2-7; D might be TRBD1 (6 bases). V lost 5 bases to trimming and J lost 0 bases, with 14 bases between them. The germline V gene has CDR1 DFQATT and CDR2 SNEGSKA (reference sequence). The CDR3 runs to 14 residues. The DNA for the CDR3 is TGCAGTGCTCCCCAGACAGGTATCTCCTACGAGCAGTACTTC. Its translation: CSAPQTGISYEQYF.

Only one count was recorded for this clonotype. The chain links TRBV7-8 to TRBJ2-2, with D uncertain. Per germline, CDR1 SGHVS and CDR2 FQNEAQ. V lost 2 bases, J lost 8 bases, and 6 bases lay in between. CDR3 length: 12 amino acids. CDR3 residues: CASSLTEGELFF. CDR3 bases: TGTGCCAGCAGCTTAACGGAAGGGGAGCTGTTTTTT.

The gene calls are TRBV20-1 and TRBJ2-1, with 8 positions matching TRBD1. This CDR3 spans 13 amino acids. Germline loops: CDR1 DFQATT, CDR2 SNEGSKA (reference sequence). The CDR3 DNA is TGCAGAGCCGGACAGGGCTCCTACAATGAGCAGTTCTTC. Translated, it gives CRAGQGSYNEQFF.

The CDR3 sequence: CASSVDRGGEQYF. In nucleotides, the CDR3 is TGTGCCAGCAGCGTGGACAGGGGCGGCGAGCAGTACTTC. V usage is TRBV5-5 and J usage is TRBJ2-7; the match to TRBD1 covers 9 bases. The germline V gene encodes CDR1 SGHKS and CDR2 YYEKEE (reference sequence). With 4 bases clipped from V and 6 bases from J, the junction kept 5 bases outside the gene matches. This CDR3 contains 13 residues.

The J gene is TRBJ1-4, the V gene TRBV15, with 8 positions matching TRBD1. CDR3 length: 19 residues. Germline lookup yields CDR1 LNHNV and CDR2 YYDKDF (reference sequence). V lost 0 bases to trimming and J lost 10 bases; unmatched junction nucleotides: 19. The CDR3 is CATSRDRSQGAGLGVKLFF. Here the CDR3 DNA reads TGTGCCACCAGCAGAGATCGGAGCCAGGGGGCCGGTCTCGGAGTAAAACTGTTTTTT.

This clonotype was seen ten or more times. This may arise from a read error, as a much more abundant clone is one base away. The chain couples TRBV7-2 to TRBJ2-5; possible D gene TRBD2, 6 bases. Germline CDR1 SGHTA, CDR2 FQGNSA. This CDR3 is 15 amino acids long. The CDR3 sequence: CASSLAGGPQETQHF. In DNA, the CDR3 is TGTGCCAGCAGCTTAGCGGGGGGACCCCAAGAGACCCAGCACTTC.

The J gene is TRBJ2-5, the V gene TRBV4-3; D is unclear. CDR1 and CDR2 (germline): LGHNA, YSLEER. This CDR3 comprises 15 residues. Trimming pared 0 bases from V and 4 bases from J, leaving 12 bases between. CDR3: CASSQDQGPRETQYF. The CDR3 bases are TGCGCCAGCAGCCAAGATCAAGGGCCCAGAGAGACCCAGTACTTC.

This clonotype was observed once. This chain uses TRBV24-1 with TRBJ2-3; 11 bases align to TRBD2. The germline V gene has CDR1 KGHDR and CDR2 SFDVKD. The trim removed 0 bases at V and 7 bases at J, leaving 5 bases unmatched. This CDR3 is 16 amino acids long. For the CDR3, the DNA is TGTGCCACCAGTGATTTGCCTAGCGGGGGGCCTTATACGCAGTATTTT. Translated: CATSDLPSGGPYTQYF.

This clonotype occurred once. The chain couples TRBV5-1 to TRBJ2-7; 9 positions match TRBD1. V gave up 0 bases and J gave up 7 bases; unmatched junction bases: 5. The CDR3 has 14 residues. CDR1 is SGHRS and CDR2 is YFSETQ in the germline V gene. CDR3 loop: CASSLAQGAGEQYF. The CDR3 DNA is TGCGCCAGCAGCTTGGCACAGGGGGCGGGAGAGCAGTACTTC.

This clonotype was detected ten times or more. A read error may explain this, as a much larger clone is one base away. In nucleotides, the CDR3 is TGCAGTGCTAGAGGTCAGGGTAGAGGGACAGCCAAAAACATTCAGTACTTC. Translated, it gives CSARGQGRGTAKNIQYF. The V gene is TRBV20-1, the J gene TRBJ2-4; D is tentatively TRBD1 or TRBD2 (5 bases each). Germline CDR1 reads DFQATT; CDR2 reads SNEGSKA (reference sequence). The CDR3 is 17 amino acids. The germline V and J ends were trimmed by 1 base and 0 bases, with 16 bases remaining between them.

The table lists this clonotype with a few counts. The chain employs TRBV29-1 and TRBJ2-1; weak D call: TRBD2 (5 bases). The germline V gene encodes CDR1 SQVTM and CDR2 ANQGSEA. This CDR3 is 14 amino acids long. Trimming took off 7 bases at V and 3 bases at J, with 16 bases between the two ends. For the CDR3, the DNA is TGCAGCGCGGGCGGAGGACCTTACTACAATGAGCAGTTCTTC. This translates into CSAGGGPYYNEQFF.